This paragraph reports one TCR beta chain. Antigen unknown. Pooled together were second doses at about 4 or about 12 weeks. Sequencing used immunoSEQ multiplex PCR; TCRdb keeps in-frame clones, though not all of them. This sample has under 85,000 clones, with 75% to 95% found just once. This specimen belongs to a study of T cell responses to AZD1222 COVID-19 vaccine. Study results and caveats: Spike as a whole was targeted by vaccine-associated CD4 TCRs, dominant at 160-218 and 743-854. The peak T cell response came first, and repertoires were sampled only after it. Donors were chiefly white British, with a greater number of females, and clonal diversity was perhaps underestimated.

The CDR3 runs 15 residues. Germline CDR1 is SGHRS and CDR2 is YFSETQ. The V and J ends lost 0 bases and 4 bases respectively, with 14 bases between them. The origin of this receptor is an adult who received the AZD1222 COVID-19 vaccine. This chain joins TRBV5-1 and TRBJ2-7; tentative D call: TRBD2 (7 bases). This specimen was peripheral blood, taken 28 days after the second AZD1222 dose. The CDR3 DNA reads TGCGCCAGCAGCTTGGGCGGGGGCGCCTTATACGAGCAGTACTTC. Translated, it gives CASSLGGGALYEQYF. The variable domain in full, with the rest retrieved from reference TRBV5-1 and TRBJ2-7, is KAGVTQTPRYLIKTRGQQVTLSCSPISGHRSVSWYQQTPGQGLQFLFEYFSETQRNKGNFPGRFSGRQFSNSRSEMNVSTLELGDSALYLCASSLGGGALYEQYFGPGTRLTVT.